This T cell receptor (beta chain) was sequenced in a study of blood T cells in healthy people across ages. With V trimmed by 6 bases and J by 2 bases, 13 bases remained unmatched. Germline CDR1 MNHEY, CDR2 SVGEGT. The CDR3 consists of 18 residues. PCR was performed a second time for roughly 7 to 12 cycles using a sample-barcoded 5' primer and a J-beta primer mix. TCRdb re-analysed the 5' RACE reads in MiXCR, keeping a single row per CDR3 protein. The sample includes hundreds of thousands of distinct CDR3 sequences, around 43% of them seen just once. This clonotype came up a few times. This receptor was identified in an older man in good health. What was sequenced was blood. The chain has TRBV6-2 or TRBV6-3 and TRBJ2-7, with 13 nucleotides matching TRBD2. DNA for the CDR3: TGTGCCAGCAGCACCGGACTAGCGGGGGCCACTAGAACCTACGAGCAGTACTTC. The encoded protein is CASSTGLAGATRTYEQYF.